These T cell receptor beta chains were read from a single sample in a study of CD8 T cells in ankylosing spondylitis. MiXCR was run by TCRdb on the 5' RACE reads, yielding one entry per CDR3 protein. The repertoire holds about 270,000 distinct CDR3 sequences, with over 30% as singletons. Sequenced: blood, either unsorted or a sorted T cell fraction (not recorded which). These receptors originate from a male donor with ankylosing spondylitis or in good health (not recorded which). Each CDR3 is given with its conserved first and last residue. The D gene is left open where the match is weak. Clone size, where shown, is once, few, many, or a class for clones that have expanded.

j_gene | v_gene | abundance | d_gene | CDR3nt | CDR3aa
TRBJ2-1 | TRBV20-1 | . | . | TGCAGTGCTAGTAATGCTCGGGACTCCAGCTCCTACAATGAGCAGTTCTTC | CSASNARDSSSYNEQFF
TRBJ2-7 | TRBV20-1 | many | . | TGCAGTGCTATAGGGGGAACCTACGAGCAGTACTTC | CSAIGGTYEQYF
TRBJ2-7 | TRBV7-9 | . | TRBD2 | TGTGCCAGCAGCTCCCGGGGGGGCTACGAGCAGTACTTC | CASSSRGGYEQYF
TRBJ1-3 | TRBV15 | few | . | TGTGCCACCAGCAGAGGGGATCGGGGGGCCCTCTCTGGAAACACCATATATTTT | CATSRGDRGALSGNTIYF
TRBJ2-7 | TRBV7-8 | few | . | TGTGCCAGCAGGGGGGGCTACGAGCAGTACTTC | CASRGGYEQYF
TRBJ1-6 | TRBV20-1 | many | TRBD1 | TGCAGTGCTCGACAGGGGGCGGATAATTCACCCCTCCACTTT | CSARQGADNSPLHF
TRBJ1-5 | TRBV6-1 | few | . | TGTGCCAGCAGTGATTTTCCTCAGCCCCAGCATTTT | CASSDFPQPQHF
TRBJ1-1 | TRBV11-2 | . | . | TGTGCCAGCACCGACTTTAGGGGGTCGGTAGCTTTCTTT | CASTDFRGSVAFF
TRBJ2-2 | TRBV20-1 | . | . | TGCAGTGCTTCGAAGTCAGAGAACACCGGGGAGCTGTTTTTT | CSASKSENTGELFF
TRBJ2-7 | TRBV5-1 | . | TRBD1 | TGCGCCAGCAGCGTGGACAGGATCAGGTACGAGCAGTACTTC | CASSVDRIRYEQYF
TRBJ2-7 | TRBV12-3/TRBV12-4 | . | . | TGTGCCAGCAGTTTAGCGGGGGCCGCCGAGCAGTACTTC | CASSLAGAAEQYF
TRBJ2-7 | TRBV27 | . | TRBD1 | TGTGCCAGCAGTTCGCTCCTCGGGACAGACCTTTACGAGCAGTACTTC | CASSSLLGTDLYEQYF
TRBJ2-7 | TRBV20-1 | few | TRBD1 | TGCAGTGCTAGAGGCATACCCGGACAGGGGGCTTACGAGCAGTACTTC | CSARGIPGQGAYEQYF
TRBJ1-5 | TRBV7-2 | . | . | TGTGCCAGCAGCCCAGGTCCAGGGATCGAGGCCCAGCATTTT | CASSPGPGIEAQHF
TRBJ2-3 | TRBV5-6 | . | . | TGTGCCAGCAGCTTGGGGCTAGCTGACACAGATACGCAGTATTTT | CASSLGLADTDTQYF
TRBJ1-6 | TRBV20-1 | . | . | TGCAGTGCTAGAGGTTTAGGGAGGGCTGATAATTCACCCCTCCACTTT | CSARGLGRADNSPLHF
TRBJ2-3 | TRBV29-1 | . | TRBD1 | TGCAGCGTGCCAGGGGGAAGCACAGATACGCAGTATTTT | CSVPGGSTDTQYF
TRBJ1-2 | TRBV28 | once | . | TGTGCCAGCAGTTCGGGAAAGGCCCATTCGTCCTACACCTTC | CASSSGKAHSSYTF
TRBJ2-7 | TRBV20-1 | few | TRBD2 | TGCAGTTGGGCGGGGGGCCCCTCCTACGAGCAGTACTTC | CSWAGGPSYEQYF
TRBJ2-3 | TRBV7-7 | . | . | TGTGCCAGCAGCTTAGGGTGGACAACTAGCACAGATACGCAGTATTTT | CASSLGWTTSTDTQYF
TRBJ2-2 | TRBV20-1 | once | . | TGCAGTGCTAGTACGGGCACCGGGGAGCTGTTTTTT | CSASTGTGELFF
TRBJ2-7 | TRBV4-2 | once | TRBD2 | TGTGCCAGTCAGCTACGTCTAGCGGGGGGTTCCGAGCAGTACTTC | CASQLRLAGGSEQYF
TRBJ2-5 | TRBV18 | . | . | TGTGCCAGCTCACCACTTGGGGGAGAGACCCAGTACTTC | CASSPLGGETQYF
TRBJ1-1 | TRBV7-9 | . | TRBD1 | TGTGCCAGCAGCTTTGGACAGGGGGCGGTTGAAGCTTTCTTT | CASSFGQGAVEAFF
TRBJ2-1 | TRBV20-1 | few | . | TGCAGCCCTTCCGGTGATGAGCAGTTCTTC | CSPSGDEQFF
TRBJ1-6 | TRBV20-1 | . | . | TGCAGTGCTAGAGTTGGGATCACAGCTGTCCCCTGGTCACCCCTCCACTTT | CSARVGITAVPWSPLHF
TRBJ2-7 | TRBV6-1 | few | TRBD1 | TGTGCCAGCAGGCCCAGGGGGCTCGGGTACGAGCAGTACTTC | CASRPRGLGYEQYF
TRBJ1-4 | TRBV12-3/TRBV12-4 | . | . | TGTGCCAGCAGTTTGGGGGGACGGGAAAAACTGTTTTTT | CASSLGGREKLFF
TRBJ2-7 | TRBV6-5 | . | TRBD2 | TGTGCCAGCAGTTCGGGACTAGCGGGGGGGTGGTACGAGCAGTACTTC | CASSSGLAGGWYEQYF
TRBJ1-5 | TRBV27 | few | . | TGTGCCAGCAGTTTTGAGTTTAATAGCAATCAGCCCCAGCATTTT | CASSFEFNSNQPQHF
TRBJ2-1 | TRBV7-3 | many | TRBD1 | TGTGCCAGCAGCTCGGGACAGGGTTCCTACAATGAGCAGTTCTTC | CASSSGQGSYNEQFF
TRBJ1-3 | TRBV2 | . | . | TGTGCCAGCAGTGCTGGGGATGGAAACACCATATATTTT | CASSAGDGNTIYF
TRBJ1-6 | TRBV4-1 | . | . | TGCGCCAGCAGCCAAGTGCCCGGAGGTCCCCTCCACTTT | CASSQVPGGPLHF
TRBJ2-1 | TRBV7-2 | . | . | TGTGCCAGCAGCTTAGCGTCTACGGCTGAGCAGTTCTTC | CASSLASTAEQFF
TRBJ2-7 | TRBV12-3/TRBV12-4 | few | . | TGTGCCAGCAGCCCCGACTACGGCGAGCAGTACTTC | CASSPDYGEQYF
TRBJ2-3 | TRBV29-1 | . | TRBD2 | TGCAGCGTTGAGGGGGGAGCTAGCGGGGGCCGCACAGATACGCAGTATTTT | CSVEGGASGGRTDTQYF
TRBJ1-1 | TRBV5-1 | . | . | TGCGCCAGCACCGGAGACAGTGAAGCTTTCTTT | CASTGDSEAFF
TRBJ2-3 | TRBV29-1 | few | . | TGCAGCGTTGATAGGCAGGGGACAGATACGCAGTATTTT | CSVDRQGTDTQYF
TRBJ1-2 | TRBV29-1 | . | TRBD1 | TGCAGCGTTCGGACAGGGGGCGAGAACTATGGCTACACCTTC | CSVRTGGENYGYTF
TRBJ2-5 | TRBV29-1 | few | . | TGCAGCGTTGAAGACGGGGAGGAAGAGACCCAGTACTTC | CSVEDGEEETQYF
TRBJ2-2 | TRBV5-1 | once | . | TGCGCCAGCAGGGCCGGGACAAGCGCCACCGGGGAGCTGTTTTTT | CASRAGTSATGELFF
TRBJ2-5 | TRBV12-3/TRBV12-4 | few | TRBD1 | TGTGCCAGCAGTTTGGGACAGGCGTTACAAGAGACCCAGTACTTC | CASSLGQALQETQYF
TRBJ2-7 | TRBV20-1 | . | . | TGCAGTGCTATACTTAGCCCCTACGAGCAGTACTTC | CSAILSPYEQYF
TRBJ2-5 | TRBV3-1 | once | . | TGTGCCAGCAGCCAAGCCAGGAAAGAGACCCAGTACTTC | CASSQARKETQYF
TRBJ2-5 | TRBV10-3 | . | . | TGTGCCATCAGCATCCAGGGGATTGGTGAGACCCAGTACTTC | CAISIQGIGETQYF
TRBJ1-3 | TRBV12-3/TRBV12-4 | . | . | TGTGCCAGCAGTCCTTGGAGGGGTAGTAACACCATATATTTT | CASSPWRGSNTIYF
TRBJ1-4 | TRBV20-1 | few | . | TGCAGTGCTACGTCGGATAATGAAAAACTGTTTTTT | CSATSDNEKLFF
TRBJ2-4 | TRBV28 | . | . | TGTGCCAGCAGTAGCCCCTGGAACATTCAGTACTTC | CASSSPWNIQYF
TRBJ2-7 | TRBV4-2 | . | TRBD1 | TGTGCCATCAGCCCTCGGGACAGGCGCCCCGAGCAGTACTTC | CAISPRDRRPEQYF
TRBJ2-5 | TRBV29-1 | many | TRBD2 | TGCAGCGTTGATGGTCAGGGAGGGGAGACCCAGTACTTC | CSVDGQGGETQYF
TRBJ2-1 | TRBV7-9 | . | . | TGTGCCAGCAGCGATGGACTTGAGCAGTTCTTC | CASSDGLEQFF
TRBJ1-2 | TRBV9 | . | TRBD1 | TGTGCCAGCAGCGCGACAGGGCAAACCTATGGCTACACCTTC | CASSATGQTYGYTF
TRBJ2-7 | TRBV12-3/TRBV12-4 | . | TRBD1 | TGTGCCAGCAGTATACAGGGGGATGCCTACGAGCAGTACTTC | CASSIQGDAYEQYF